A single sample is the source of the 27 T cell receptor beta chains below, sequenced in a study of regulatory T cells in long-lasting Graves disease. Indicated time point: persistent/refractory GD, antithyroid drugs over 5 years with positive TRAb. RNA isolated from PBMCs was used to make the TCR library. Relying on iRepertoire HTBI primers and Arm-PCR of CDR3 regions, the team built TCR beta libraries. TCRdb reanalysed the multiplex PCR reads using MiXCR and keeps one entry per CDR3 protein. This repertoire shows over 450,000 distinct CDR3 sequences, 20% to 25% found once; its top ten account for roughly 7.1%. Here the sequenced sample was peripheral blood mononuclear cells (PBMCs), taken when the disease was refractory, from a patient treated with antithyroid drugs. Source of these receptors: a female donor with Graves disease.

V gene TRBV20-1 combines with J gene TRBJ1-2; the D gene is possibly TRBD1 (5 bases). This CDR3 is built from 14 residues. V lost 3 bases and J 3 bases, leaving 14 bases between the germline ends. Germline loops: CDR1 DFQATT, CDR2 SNEGSKA (reference sequence). Here the CDR3 DNA reads TGCAGTGCTAGGAAGACAGAGAAACACTATGGCTACACCTTC. Protein product: CSARKTEKHYGYTF.

This clonotype was detected a few times. The chain employs TRBV6-1 and TRBJ2-2; 8 bases align to TRBD1. The CDR3 consists of 14 residues. Per germline, CDR1 MNHNS and CDR2 SASEGT. Unmatched junction bases numbered 2, after V lost 7 bases and J lost 1 base. CDR3 nucleotides: TGTGCCAGCAAAGACAGGGGGAACACCGGGGAGCTGTTTTTT. Its translation is CASKDRGNTGELFF.

This clonotype was observed many times. The rearrangement links TRBV12-3 or TRBV12-4 to TRBJ1-2; TRBD1 might be the D (6 bases). The CDR3 contains 15 residues. V was clipped by 8 bases and J by 7 bases, with 23 bases between them. The CDR3 sequence: CASLLSWGQGTGYTF. The CDR3 bases are TGTGCCAGCCTTCTAAGCTGGGGGCAGGGGACTGGCTACACCTTC.

The sample holds a few counts of this clonotype. CDR3 sequence: CASSARTGGYSNQPQHF. The CDR3, as DNA: TGTGCCAGCAGCGCTAGGACAGGGGGTTATAGCAATCAGCCCCAGCATTTT. This chain uses TRBV7-2 with TRBJ1-5; 10 positions agree with TRBD1. The CDR3 is made up of 17 amino acids. With V trimmed by 5 bases and J by 0 bases, 7 bases remained unmatched. The germline CDR1 and CDR2 sequences are SGHTA and FQGNSA. Drawing the rest from reference TRBV7-2 and TRBJ1-5, the complete variable domain is GAGVSQSPSNKVTEKGKDVELRCDPISGHTALYWYRQSLGQGLEFLIYFQGNSAPDKSGLPSDRFSAERTGGSVSTLTIQRTQQEDSAVYLCASSARTGGYSNQPQHFGDGTRLSIL.

This clonotype has more than one count but fewer than ten. The chain links TRBV7-6 to TRBJ1-1, with 11 bases that match TRBD1. Germline V gives CDR1 SGHVS, CDR2 FNYEAQ. Germline trimming cut 5 bases from V and 4 bases from J; bases unmatched to any gene: 6. This CDR3 is built from 15 residues. The CDR3 DNA sequence: TGTGCCAGCAGCCCTTCTGGGACAGGGGGCACTGAAGCTTTCTTT. It translates to CASSPSGTGGTEAFF.

In its sample, this clonotype was seen a few times. The chain employs TRBV5-1 and TRBJ2-7; 9 nucleotides align to TRBD2. Germline values: CDR1 SGHRS, CDR2 YFSETQ. This CDR3 has 20 residues. Germline trimming cut 2 bases from V and 3 bases from J; bases unmatched to any gene: 21. The CDR3 protein is CASSFYPWASGTFLGYEQYF. The CDR3 DNA follows: TGCGCCAGCAGCTTTTATCCGTGGGCTAGCGGGACCTTCCTCGGCTACGAGCAGTACTTC.

This clonotype has a handful of counts. The V gene is TRBV3-1, the J gene TRBJ2-7, with unresolved D. V lost 1 base and J lost 6, with 7 bases in between. CDR1 is LGHDT, CDR2 YNNKEL, per germline (reference sequence). The CDR3 is 12 amino acids. The CDR3 loop is CASSQARSEQYF. CDR3 coding DNA: TGTGCCAGCAGCCAAGCCAGGAGCGAGCAGTACTTC.

As for this clonotype: A read error is possible here, since a much larger clone lies one base away. V and J are TRBV27 and TRBJ1-6; D is ambiguous. CDR3 length: 12 residues. Germline V gene data show CDR1 as MNHEY and CDR2 as SMNVEV (reference sequence). CDR3 protein: CASSPPNSPPHF. CDR3 DNA: TGTGCCAGCAGCCCACCCAATTCACCCCCCCACTTT.

This clonotype was counted many times. One end of the junction does not line up with germline, which may come from a read error. The V gene is TRBV5-6, the J gene TRBJ2-2, with D tentatively TRBD2 (5 bases). Germline V gene sequence: CDR1 SGHDT, CDR2 YYEEEE. The CDR3 has 15 residues. The CDR3 DNA sequence: TGTGCCAGCAGTTTGGTCGGGACGAACACCGGGGAGCTGTTTTTT. This translates into CASSLVGTNTGELFF.

This clonotype was seen at least ten times. The chain employs TRBV20-1 and TRBJ2-7, with a weak D call TRBD2 (6 bases). V shed 0 bases and J shed 1 base, with 10 bases lying between them. Germline V lookup: CDR1 DFQATT, CDR2 SNEGSKA (reference sequence). The CDR3 is 14 amino acids. The CDR3 DNA sequence: TGCAGTGCTAGAGAATCTAGCGCTTCCTACGAGCAGTACTTC. It codes for CSARESSASYEQYF.

Ten or more counts support this clonotype. This chain links TRBV12-3 or TRBV12-4 with TRBJ1-4; TRBD1 matches at 9 bases. The CDR3 is 14 amino acids. Losses at the gene ends were 7 bases for V and 10 bases for J; bases not matched to a gene: 10. The CDR3 region has the DNA TGTGCCAGCACCCCGGGACAGGGAGAAGCAAAACTGTTTTTT. It specifies CASTPGQGEAKLFF.

There are many counts of this clonotype. DNA for the CDR3: TGTGCCAGCAGTCCTGACAGGGGGGGGGGAAATTCACCCCTCCACTTT. Translating gives CASSPDRGGGNSPLHF. The J gene is TRBJ1-6, the V gene TRBV28; 9 bases are a match to TRBD1. This CDR3 contains 16 residues. V was pared by 5 bases and J by 7 bases, with 9 bases of the junction left unmatched. Germline CDR1 reads MDHEN; CDR2 reads SYDVKM.

J is TRBJ1-1 and V is TRBV20-1; unclear D gene. Trimming shortened V by 5 bases and J by 0 bases, and 10 bases separated the two germline ends. This CDR3 contains 13 residues. Looked up from germline, CDR1 is DFQATT and CDR2 is SNEGSKA (reference sequence). The CDR3 sequence is CSAGGPMNTEAFF. The CDR3 nucleotides read TGCAGTGCTGGAGGCCCGATGAACACTGAAGCTTTCTTT.

The chain employs TRBV6-2 or TRBV6-3 and TRBJ2-7; no definite D call. Germline V gene data show CDR1 as MNHEY and CDR2 as SVGEGT. CDR3 length: 12 residues. Between the trimmed V and J ends, which lost 8 bases and 6 bases, there was a span of 14 bases. The CDR3 here is CASGGNSFEQYF. Here the CDR3 DNA reads TGTGCCAGCGGCGGAAACTCTTTCGAGCAGTACTTC.

This sequence joins TRBV20-1 and TRBJ1-1; D remains ambiguous. Trimming shortened V by 2 bases and J by 5 bases, and 9 bases separated the two germline ends. The CDR3 spans 12 residues. Germline CDR1 DFQATT, CDR2 SNEGSKA (reference sequence). Here the CDR3 reads CSARNTGTEAFF. CDR3 nucleotides: TGCAGTGCTAGAAACACTGGGACTGAAGCTTTCTTT.

Worth noting for this clonotype: This likely comes from a read error, as the CDR3 has no conserved phenylalanine or tryptophan at its end. The DNA is left out, because the CDR3 cannot be placed on it with certainty; the CDR3 is given as TCRdb lists it. The genes are TRBV6-2 or TRBV6-3 and TRBJ2-1; the D call in the table, TRBD1, was not verified against the DNA. Germline lookup yields CDR1 MNHEY and CDR2 SVGEGT. Counting both end residues, the CDR3 totals 14 amino acids. This chain's CDR3 is CASRKKAGASPLQI.

As regards this clonotype: One base away lies a much larger clone, so this may be a sequencing read error. This chain connects TRBV28 to TRBJ2-2, with TRBD2 as a possible D gene (5 bases). The CDR3 is made up of 14 amino acids. The V gene's germline CDR1 is MDHEN and CDR2 SYDVKM. The CDR3 region has the DNA TGTGCCAGCAGTTTTCCTAGCTACACCGGGGAGCTGGTTTTT. Amino acids: CASSFPSYTGELVF.

This clonotype showed up many times. The V gene is TRBV12-5, the J gene TRBJ1-4, with D unresolved. CDR3 size: 12 residues. V shed 3 bases and J shed 7 bases, with 6 bases lying between them. Germline loops: CDR1 LGHNT, CDR2 FRNRAP. The CDR3 DNA reads TGTGCTAGTGGTTTTGAGGGTGAAAAACTGTTTTTT. Amino acids: CASGFEGEKLFF.

The V gene is TRBV2, the J gene TRBJ2-3, with D hard to call. The V gene's germline CDR1 is SNHLY and CDR2 FYNNEI. Trimming stripped 4 bases from V and 11 bases from J, with 10 bases between. The CDR3 is made up of 11 amino acids. In nucleotides, the CDR3 is TGTGCCAGCAGTGTCATAACTGAGCAGTATTTT. Its protein product is CASSVITEQYF.

This clonotype was found many times. The V call is TRBV2, the J call TRBJ1-5; 10 positions agree with TRBD1. CDR1 is SNHLY, CDR2 FYNNEI, per germline. The junction had 4 bases not matched to a gene; V was cut back by 3 bases and J by 5 bases. This CDR3 is built from 15 residues. CDR3 DNA sequence: TGTGCCAGCAGTGACGGGACAGGGGATTATCAGCCCCAGCATTTT. The encoded protein is CASSDGTGDYQPQHF. The variable domain in full, with the rest retrieved from reference TRBV2 and TRBJ1-5, is EPEVTQTPSHQVTQMGQEVILRCVPISNHLYFYWYRQILGQKVEFLVSFYNNEISEKSEIFDDQFSVERPDGSNFTLKIRSTKLEDSAMYFCASSDGTGDYQPQHFGDGTRLSIL.

This clonotype was counted at least ten times. The rearrangement uses TRBV29-1 and TRBJ1-3; TRBD1 is a possible D gene (6 bases). Germline-derived CDR1 and CDR2 are SQVTM and ANQGSEA. The CDR3 is 14 amino acids. Trimming removed 6 bases at V and 0 bases at J, with 12 bases between. CDR3 nucleotides: TGCAGCGTATCCCCAGGGGACTCTGGAAACACCATATATTTT. It encodes CSVSPGDSGNTIYF.

This chain joins TRBV3-1 and TRBJ2-5; D is ambiguous. The V gene's germline CDR1 is LGHDT and CDR2 YNNKEL (reference sequence). The CDR3 consists of 14 residues. V shed 2 bases and J shed 0 bases, with 7 bases lying between them. The DNA for the CDR3 is TGTGCCAGCAGCCAATTGCCAGACCAAGAGACCCAGTACTTC. It yields the protein CASSQLPDQETQYF.

With respect to this clonotype: The CDR3 end shows no conserved phenylalanine or tryptophan, and so a read error is likely. V is TRBV12-3 or TRBV12-4 and J is TRBJ2-5, with D possibly matching TRBD2 (6 bases). This CDR3 spans 14 amino acids. The V end lost 8 bases, the J end lost 5 bases, and 18 bases lay between the germline ends. The CDR3 reads CASALHGSDETQYS. The CDR3 DNA follows: TGTGCCAGCGCCTTGCACGGGAGCGACGAGACCCAGTACTCC.

The chain carries TRBV6-2 or TRBV6-3 and TRBJ2-2; D unresolved. The germline V gene has CDR1 MNHEY and CDR2 SVGEGT. Between the trimmed V and J ends, which lost 2 bases and 2 bases, there was a span of 9 bases. The CDR3 contains 15 residues. The CDR3 region is CASSYGQDNTGELFF. The CDR3 DNA follows: TGTGCCAGCAGTTACGGTCAAGACAACACCGGGGAGCTGTTTTTT.

Only a few counts were recorded for this clonotype. The junction does not match germline at one end; this may be a read error. The chain has TRBV19 and TRBJ1-2; 7 positions agree with TRBD1. Germline values: CDR1 LNHDA, CDR2 SQIVND (reference sequence). This CDR3 is built from 14 residues. Written as DNA, the CDR3 is TGTGCCAGTAGTACCCCCGGGACAGACTATGGCTATACCTTC. Translated: CASSTPGTDYGYTF. The whole variable domain, remainder taken from reference TRBV19 and TRBJ1-2, is DGGITQSPKYLFRKEGQNVTLSCEQNLNHDAMYWYRQDPGQGLRLIYYSQIVNDFQKGDIAEGYSVSREKKESFPLTVTSAQKNPTAFYLCASSTPGTDYGYTFGSGTRLTVV.

This chain connects TRBV7-9 to TRBJ1-1, with D uncertain. V dropped 5 bases and J dropped 4 bases, with 14 bases sitting between them. CDR3 length: 14 residues. The V gene's germline CDR1 is SEHNR and CDR2 FQNEAQ (reference sequence). The CDR3 loop reads CASSTSPTRTEAFF. The CDR3 DNA is TGTGCCAGCAGCACCAGCCCAACGCGCACTGAAGCTTTCTTT.

There are many counts of this clonotype. The rearrangement joins TRBV11-2 to TRBJ2-7, with D perhaps being TRBD1 or TRBD2 (5 bases each). Trimming took off 5 bases at V and 3 bases at J, with 14 bases between the two ends. The CDR3 has 14 amino acids. Germline-derived CDR1 and CDR2 are SGHAT and FQNNGV. CDR3 in DNA: TGTGCCAGCAGCCATCTGGGGGTCCACTACGAGCAGTACTTC. It specifies CASSHLGVHYEQYF.